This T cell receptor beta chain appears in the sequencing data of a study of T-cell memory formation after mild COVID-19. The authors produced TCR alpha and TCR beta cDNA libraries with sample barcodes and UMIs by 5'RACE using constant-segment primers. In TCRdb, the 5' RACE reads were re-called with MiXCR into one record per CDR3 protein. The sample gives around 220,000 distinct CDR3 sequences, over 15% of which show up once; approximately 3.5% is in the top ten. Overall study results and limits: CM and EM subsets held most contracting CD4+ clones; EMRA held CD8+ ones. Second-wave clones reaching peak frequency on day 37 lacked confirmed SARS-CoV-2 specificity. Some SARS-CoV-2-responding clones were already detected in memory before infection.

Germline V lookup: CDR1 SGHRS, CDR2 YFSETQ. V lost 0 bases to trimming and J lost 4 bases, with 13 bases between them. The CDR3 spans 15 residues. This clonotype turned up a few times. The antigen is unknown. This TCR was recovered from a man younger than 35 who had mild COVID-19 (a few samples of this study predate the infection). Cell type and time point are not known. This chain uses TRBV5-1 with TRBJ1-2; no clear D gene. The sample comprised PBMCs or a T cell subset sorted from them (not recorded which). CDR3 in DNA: TGCGCCAGCAGCTTGGGAAGAAGAGTTACCTATGGCTACACCTTC. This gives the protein CASSLGRRVTYGYTF.